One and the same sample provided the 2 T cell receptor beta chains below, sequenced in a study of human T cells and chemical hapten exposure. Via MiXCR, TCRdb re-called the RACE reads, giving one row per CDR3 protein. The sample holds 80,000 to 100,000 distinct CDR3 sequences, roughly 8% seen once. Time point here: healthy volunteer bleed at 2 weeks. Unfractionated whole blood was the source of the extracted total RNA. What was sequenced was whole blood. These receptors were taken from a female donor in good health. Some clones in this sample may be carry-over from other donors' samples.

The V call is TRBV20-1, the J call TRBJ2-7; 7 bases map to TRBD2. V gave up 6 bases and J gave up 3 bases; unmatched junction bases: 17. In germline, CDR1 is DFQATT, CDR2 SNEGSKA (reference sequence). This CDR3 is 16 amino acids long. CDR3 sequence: CSATDGAGGGSYEQYF. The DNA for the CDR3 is TGCAGTGCAACGGACGGGGCTGGAGGCGGGAGCTACGAGCAGTACTTC.

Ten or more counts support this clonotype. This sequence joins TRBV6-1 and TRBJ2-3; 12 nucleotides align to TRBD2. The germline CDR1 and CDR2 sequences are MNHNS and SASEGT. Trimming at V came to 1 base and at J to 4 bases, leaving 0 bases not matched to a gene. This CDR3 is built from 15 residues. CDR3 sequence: CASSEGLAGADTQYF. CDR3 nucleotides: TGTGCCAGCAGTGAAGGACTAGCGGGAGCAGATACGCAGTATTTT.